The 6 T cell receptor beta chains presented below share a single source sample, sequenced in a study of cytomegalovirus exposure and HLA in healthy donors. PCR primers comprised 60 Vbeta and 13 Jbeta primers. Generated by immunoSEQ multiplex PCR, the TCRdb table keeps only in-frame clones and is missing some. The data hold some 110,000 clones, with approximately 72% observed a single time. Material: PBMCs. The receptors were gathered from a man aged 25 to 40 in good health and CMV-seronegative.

The CDR3 loop reads CASSLDLVVYGYTF. For the CDR3, the DNA is TGTGCCAGCAGCTTAGATCTGGTAGTCTATGGCTACACCTTC. This rearrangement joins TRBV7-8 to TRBJ1-2; D is unresolved. V gave up 1 base and J gave up 4 bases, with 10 bases separating them. Germline V CDR1 and CDR2: SGHVS, FQNEAQ. This CDR3 contains 14 residues.

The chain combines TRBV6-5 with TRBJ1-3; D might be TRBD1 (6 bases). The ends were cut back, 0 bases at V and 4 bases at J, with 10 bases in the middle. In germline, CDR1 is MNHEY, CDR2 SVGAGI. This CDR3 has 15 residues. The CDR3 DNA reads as TGTGCCAGCAGTTACTCATCAGGGGAAGGAAACACCATATATTTT. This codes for CASSYSSGEGNTIYF.

CDR3 amino acids: CASRVGRYGGTEQYF. CDR3 in DNA: TGTGCCAGCAGGGTGGGACGCTACGGGGGTACCGAGCAGTACTTC. The V and J genes are TRBV27 and TRBJ2-7, with a tentative D call TRBD2 (6 bases). The CDR3 consists of 15 residues. V was cut by 6 bases and J by 6 bases, with 21 bases left in between. Germline CDR1 reads MNHEY; CDR2 reads SMNVEV (reference sequence).

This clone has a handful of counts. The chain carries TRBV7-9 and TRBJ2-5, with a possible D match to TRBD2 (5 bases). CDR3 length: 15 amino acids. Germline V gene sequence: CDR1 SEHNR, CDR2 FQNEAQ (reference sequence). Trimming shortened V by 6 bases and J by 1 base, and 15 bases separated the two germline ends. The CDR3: CASRTSGYFQETQYF. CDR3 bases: TGTGCCAGCAGGACGTCGGGGTATTTCCAAGAGACCCAGTACTTC.

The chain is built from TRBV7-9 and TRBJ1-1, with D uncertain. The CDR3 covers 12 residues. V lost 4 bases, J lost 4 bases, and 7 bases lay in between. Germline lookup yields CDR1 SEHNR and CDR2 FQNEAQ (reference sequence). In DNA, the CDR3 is TGTGCCAGCAGCTCCGGTACCACTGAAGCTTTCTTT. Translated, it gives CASSSGTTEAFF.

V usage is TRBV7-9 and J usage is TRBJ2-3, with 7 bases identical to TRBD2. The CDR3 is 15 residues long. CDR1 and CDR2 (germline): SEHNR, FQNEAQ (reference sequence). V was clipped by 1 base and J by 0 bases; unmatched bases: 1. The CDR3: CASSLERGSTDTQYF. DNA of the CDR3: TGTGCCAGCAGCTTAGAGCGGGGTAGCACAGATACGCAGTATTTT.